The present T cell receptor beta chain was sequenced within a study of blood T cell repertoires in COVID-19 (dated by TCRdb to about 2020). About the study as a whole: Samples covering the acute and convalescent phases of COVID-19 were provided by collaborators in the United States, Italy and Spain. The material from the prospective study consisted of cDNA or gDNA derived from T cells, B-cell-depleted T cells, or PBMCs. Deeply sampled blood TCRbeta repertoires from subjects exposed to, actively infected with, or recovered from COVID-19 were included in the dataset. A freely available public database, intended as a resource for researchers studying the immune response to SARS-CoV-2, is where the repertoires were released. The samples were drawn from two sources: the first 160 participants of the ongoing ImmuneRACE study, and 1,200 or so subjects contributed by 6 global collaborators. Nearly every sample came with metadata listing a de-identified subject ID, COVID-19 status, age in years and sex. Where HLA class I and class II types were available, the types were taken from metadata supplied by the sample provider, not from assay-based typing.

Beyond this particular receptor, the publication reports: The quantity of clinical and demographic metadata differed by source and by participant and was supplied without curation.

TCRbeta CDR3 regions were amplified from genomic DNA using the immunoSEQ Assay, a bias-controlled multiplex PCR. The original pipeline was this. Nucleated cell counts per sample were estimated from amplification of reference gene primers within the assay. To quantify the absolute abundance of each unique TCRbeta CDR3 rearrangement, sequence reads were collapsed and filtered. Productive Simpson clonality was computed per sample as the square root of Simpson's diversity index over productive rearrangements. As stored in TCRdb, this immuneACCESS dataset retains in-frame rearrangements with V and J assigned. A fraction of the clones does not appear; measured against another copy, unresolved V genes explain less than half of the discrepancy, and the remainder lacks a known reason. D and trimming come from the DNA, and the V and J calls and clone size come from that table. The sample table lists approximately 130,000 clones, more than 60% of them with a count of one. The leading ten clones occupy approximately 2.1% of the sample.

Each collaborating institution followed its own protocols to collect whole blood in K2EDTA tubes. For TCRbeta analysis, collaborator samples were shipped as frozen whole blood, as isolated PBMCs, or as DNA extracted from either sample type. As for this clone: The antigen it recognizes is unknown. Base qualities were left out, and no much larger clone turns up one base away.

The germline V gene yields SGHTA for CDR1 and FQGNSA for CDR2. Measured from the cysteine to the phenylalanine, the CDR3 is 15 residues long. The CDR3 DNA has 45 bases and is translated from base 1. V gives up 6 bases and J gives up 2 bases, and the segment between their germline ends measures 13 bases. The origin of this receptor is a woman between 65 and 79 years old with acute or convalescent COVID-19. The specimen sequenced was peripheral blood. The chain links TRBV7-2 with TRBJ2-2; a weak D assignment points to TRBD1 (5 bases agree). The DNA sequence follows: TGTGCCAGCAGGGTCGGTCAGGGTAACACCGGGGAGCTGTTTTTT. This yields the protein CASRVGQGNTGELFF.